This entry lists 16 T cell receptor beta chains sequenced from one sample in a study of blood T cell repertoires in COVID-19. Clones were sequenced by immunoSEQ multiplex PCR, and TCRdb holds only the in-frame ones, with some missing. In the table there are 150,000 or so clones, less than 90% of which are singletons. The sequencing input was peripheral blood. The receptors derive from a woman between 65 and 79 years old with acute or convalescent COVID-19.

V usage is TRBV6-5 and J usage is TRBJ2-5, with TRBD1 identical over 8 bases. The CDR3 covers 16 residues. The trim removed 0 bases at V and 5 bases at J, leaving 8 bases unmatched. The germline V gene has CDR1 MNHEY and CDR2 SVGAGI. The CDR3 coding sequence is TGTGCCAGCAGTTACTCGAGAACGGGGGACAGGGAGACCCAGTACTTC. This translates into CASSYSRTGDRETQYF.

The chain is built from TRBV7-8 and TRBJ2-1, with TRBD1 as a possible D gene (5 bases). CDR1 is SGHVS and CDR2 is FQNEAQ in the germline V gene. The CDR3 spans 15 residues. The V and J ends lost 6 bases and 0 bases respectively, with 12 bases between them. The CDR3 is CASSATGNSYNEQFF. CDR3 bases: TGTGCCAGCAGTGCTACAGGTAACTCCTACAATGAGCAGTTCTTC.

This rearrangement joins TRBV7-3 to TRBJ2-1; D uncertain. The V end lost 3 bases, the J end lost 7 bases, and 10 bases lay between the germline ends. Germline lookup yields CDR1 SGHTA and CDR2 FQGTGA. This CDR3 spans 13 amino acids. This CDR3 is CASSLGPVNEQFF. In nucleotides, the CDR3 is TGTGCCAGCAGCTTGGGCCCGGTAAATGAGCAGTTCTTC.

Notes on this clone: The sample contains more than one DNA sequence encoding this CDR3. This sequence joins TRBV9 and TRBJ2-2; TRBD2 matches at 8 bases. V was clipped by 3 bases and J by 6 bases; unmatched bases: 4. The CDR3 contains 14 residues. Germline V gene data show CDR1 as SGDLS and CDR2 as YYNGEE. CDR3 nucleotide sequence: TGTGCCAGCAGCGGGACCGGGGGGGCCGGGGAGCTGTTTTTT. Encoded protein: CASSGTGGAGELFF.

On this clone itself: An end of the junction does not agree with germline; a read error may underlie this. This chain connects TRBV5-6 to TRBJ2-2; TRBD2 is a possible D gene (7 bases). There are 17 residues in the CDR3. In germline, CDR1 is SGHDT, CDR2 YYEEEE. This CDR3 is CASNLGGPAGSTGELFF. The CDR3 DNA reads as TGTGCCAGCAACTTGGGGGGGCCGGCAGGGTCCACCGGGGAGCTGTTTTTT.

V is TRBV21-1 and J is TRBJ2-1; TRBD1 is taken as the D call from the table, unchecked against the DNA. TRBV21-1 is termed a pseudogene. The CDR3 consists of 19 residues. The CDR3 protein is CASSNVPGQGMSSYNEQFF. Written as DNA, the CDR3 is TGTGCCAGCAGCAACGTCCCGGGACAGGGTATGAGCTCCTACAATGAGCAGTTCTTC.

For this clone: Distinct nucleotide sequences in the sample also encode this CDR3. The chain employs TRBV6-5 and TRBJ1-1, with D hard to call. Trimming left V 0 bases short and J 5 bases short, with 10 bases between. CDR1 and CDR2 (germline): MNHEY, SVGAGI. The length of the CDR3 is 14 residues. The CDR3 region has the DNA TGTGCCAGCAGTTACTCCGGAGGTGGGACTGAAGCTTTCTTT. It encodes CASSYSGGGTEAFF.

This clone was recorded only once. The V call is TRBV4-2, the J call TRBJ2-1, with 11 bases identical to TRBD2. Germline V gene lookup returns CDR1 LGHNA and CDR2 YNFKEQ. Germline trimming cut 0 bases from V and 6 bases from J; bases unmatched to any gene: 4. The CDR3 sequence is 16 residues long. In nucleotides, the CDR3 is TGTGCCAGCAGCCAAGAACTAGCGGGAGTACCCAATGAGCAGTTCTTC. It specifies CASSQELAGVPNEQFF.

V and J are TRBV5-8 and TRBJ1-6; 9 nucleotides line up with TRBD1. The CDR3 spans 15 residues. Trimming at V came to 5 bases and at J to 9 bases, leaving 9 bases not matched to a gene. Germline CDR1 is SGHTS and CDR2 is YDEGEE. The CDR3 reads CASSSRGQGSSPLHF. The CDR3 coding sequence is TGTGCCAGCAGTTCCCGGGGACAGGGAAGTTCACCCCTCCACTTT.

CDR3 DNA: TGTGCCAGCAGCTTAGCCCGGGACAGGCCGCAGTATTTT. This translates into CASSLARDRPQYF. The chain recombines TRBV7-2 with TRBJ2-3; 8 bases are a match to TRBD1. Germline CDR1 reads SGHTA; CDR2 reads FQGNSA. The trim removed 0 bases at V and 10 bases at J, leaving 3 bases unmatched. The CDR3 sequence is 13 residues long.

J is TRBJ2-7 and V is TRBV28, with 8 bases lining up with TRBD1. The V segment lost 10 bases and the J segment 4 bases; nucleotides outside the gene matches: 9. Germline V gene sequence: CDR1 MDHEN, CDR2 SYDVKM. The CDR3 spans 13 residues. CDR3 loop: CATDGQGLYEQYF. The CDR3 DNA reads TGTGCCACCGATGGACAGGGATTATACGAGCAGTACTTC.

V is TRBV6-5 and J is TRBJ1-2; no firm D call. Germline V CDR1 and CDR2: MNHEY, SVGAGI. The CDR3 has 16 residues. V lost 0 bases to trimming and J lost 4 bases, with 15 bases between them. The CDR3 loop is CASSYSMARGIYGYTF. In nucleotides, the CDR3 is TGTGCCAGCAGTTACTCGATGGCGAGAGGGATCTATGGCTACACCTTC.

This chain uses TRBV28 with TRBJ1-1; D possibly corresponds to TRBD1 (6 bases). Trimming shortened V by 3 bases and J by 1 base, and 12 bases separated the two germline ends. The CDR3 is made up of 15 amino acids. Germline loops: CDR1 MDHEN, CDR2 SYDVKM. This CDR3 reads CASSFPTGGNTEAFF. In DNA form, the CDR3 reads TGTGCCAGCAGTTTCCCGACAGGCGGGAACACTGAAGCTTTCTTT.

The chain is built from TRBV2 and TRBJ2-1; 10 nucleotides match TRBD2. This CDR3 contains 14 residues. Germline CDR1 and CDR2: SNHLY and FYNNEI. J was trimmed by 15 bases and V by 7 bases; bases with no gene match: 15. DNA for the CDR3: TGTGCCAGCAAAGGGACTAGCGACCGGGGGTTCGCGTTCTTC. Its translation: CASKGTSDRGFAFF.

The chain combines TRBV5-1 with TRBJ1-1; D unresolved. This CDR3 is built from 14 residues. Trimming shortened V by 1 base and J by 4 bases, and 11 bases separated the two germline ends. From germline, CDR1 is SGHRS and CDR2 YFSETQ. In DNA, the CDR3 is TGCGCCAGCAGCTTGAGTTTGGGGAGCACTGAAGCTTTCTTT. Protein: CASSLSLGSTEAFF.

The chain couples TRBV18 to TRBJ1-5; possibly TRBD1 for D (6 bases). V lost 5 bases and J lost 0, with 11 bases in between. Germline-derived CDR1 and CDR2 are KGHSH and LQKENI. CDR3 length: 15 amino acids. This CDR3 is CASSKDRDSNQPQHF. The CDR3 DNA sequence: TGTGCCAGCTCAAAGGACAGAGATAGCAATCAGCCCCAGCATTTT.